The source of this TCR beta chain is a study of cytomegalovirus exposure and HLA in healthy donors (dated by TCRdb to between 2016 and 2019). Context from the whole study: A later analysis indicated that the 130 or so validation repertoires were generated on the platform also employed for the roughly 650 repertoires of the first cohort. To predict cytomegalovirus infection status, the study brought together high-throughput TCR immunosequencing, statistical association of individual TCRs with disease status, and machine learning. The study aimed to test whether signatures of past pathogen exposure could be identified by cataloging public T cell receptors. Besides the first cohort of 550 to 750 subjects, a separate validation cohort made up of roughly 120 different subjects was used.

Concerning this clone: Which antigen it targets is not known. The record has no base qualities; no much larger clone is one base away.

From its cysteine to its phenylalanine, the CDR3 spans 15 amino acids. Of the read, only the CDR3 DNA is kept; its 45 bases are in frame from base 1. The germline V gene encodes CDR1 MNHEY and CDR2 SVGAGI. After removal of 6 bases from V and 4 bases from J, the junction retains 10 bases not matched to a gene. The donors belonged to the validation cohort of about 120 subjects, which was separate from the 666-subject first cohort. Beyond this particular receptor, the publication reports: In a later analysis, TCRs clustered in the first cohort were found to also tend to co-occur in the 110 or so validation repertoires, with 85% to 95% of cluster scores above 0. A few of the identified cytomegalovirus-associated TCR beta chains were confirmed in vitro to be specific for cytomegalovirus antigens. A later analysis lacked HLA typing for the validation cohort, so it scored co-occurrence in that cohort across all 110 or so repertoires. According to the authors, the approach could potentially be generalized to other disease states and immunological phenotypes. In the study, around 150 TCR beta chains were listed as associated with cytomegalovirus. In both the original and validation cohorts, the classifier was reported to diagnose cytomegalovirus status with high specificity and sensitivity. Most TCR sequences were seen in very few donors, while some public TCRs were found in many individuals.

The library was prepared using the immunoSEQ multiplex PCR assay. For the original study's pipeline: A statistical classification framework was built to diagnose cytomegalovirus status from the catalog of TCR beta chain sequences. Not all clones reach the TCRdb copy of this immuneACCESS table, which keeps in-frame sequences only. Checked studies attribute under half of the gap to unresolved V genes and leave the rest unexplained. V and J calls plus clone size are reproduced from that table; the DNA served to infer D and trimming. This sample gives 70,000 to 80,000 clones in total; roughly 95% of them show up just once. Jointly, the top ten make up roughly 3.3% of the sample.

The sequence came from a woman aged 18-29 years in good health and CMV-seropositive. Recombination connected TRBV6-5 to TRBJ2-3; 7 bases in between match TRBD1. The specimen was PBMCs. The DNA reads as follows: TGTGCCAGCAGGCTCGTCAAAGGGGGCGCAGATACGCAGTATTTT. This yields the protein CASRLVKGGADTQYF.